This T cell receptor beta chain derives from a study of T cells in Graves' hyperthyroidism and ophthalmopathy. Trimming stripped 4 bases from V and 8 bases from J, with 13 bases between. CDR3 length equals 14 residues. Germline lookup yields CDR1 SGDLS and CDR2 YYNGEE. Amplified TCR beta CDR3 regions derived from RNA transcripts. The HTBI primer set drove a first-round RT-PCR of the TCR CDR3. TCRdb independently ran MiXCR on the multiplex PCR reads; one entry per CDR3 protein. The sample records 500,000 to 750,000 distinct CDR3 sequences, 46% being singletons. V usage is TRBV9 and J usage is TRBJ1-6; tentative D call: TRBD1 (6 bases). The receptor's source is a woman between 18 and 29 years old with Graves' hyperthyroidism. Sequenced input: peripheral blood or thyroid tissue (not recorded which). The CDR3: CASSLGTPDSPLHF. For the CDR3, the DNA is TGTGCCAGCAGCTTAGGGACACCGGATTCACCCCTCCACTTT.